Below, 8 T cell receptor beta chains from the same sample are listed, as sequenced in a study of T cell responses to AZD1222 COVID-19 vaccine. Only in-frame clones appear in the TCRdb table, and some are missing; sequencing was by immunoSEQ multiplex PCR. Of approximately 160,000 clones detected, about 90% appear once; the ten largest clones hold about 1.1%. Sequencing was performed on peripheral blood, taken 28 days after the second AZD1222 dose. These receptors were collected from an adult who received the AZD1222 COVID-19 vaccine.

The chain carries TRBV5-8 and TRBJ1-4; 7 positions agree with TRBD1. The trim removed 5 bases at V and 5 bases at J, leaving 6 bases unmatched. The V gene's germline CDR1 is SGHTS and CDR2 YDEGEE. The CDR3 is made up of 14 amino acids. Written as DNA, the CDR3 is TGTGCCAGCAGACCGGGACAGACGAATGAAAAACTGTTTTTT. Its protein product is CASRPGQTNEKLFF.

The CDR3: CASNRGGDINNSPLHF. In DNA, the CDR3 is TGTGCCAGTAATCGAGGGGGGGACATAAACAATTCACCCCTCCACTTT. The chain recombines TRBV19 with TRBJ1-6, with a tentative D call TRBD1 (6 bases). Germline V gives CDR1 LNHDA, CDR2 SQIVND (reference sequence). Trimming stripped 7 bases from V and 7 bases from J, with 20 bases between. This CDR3 has 16 amino acids.

The chain uses TRBV19 and TRBJ1-4; D unresolved. Trimming removed 7 bases from V and 4 bases from J, with 16 bases in between. The CDR3 totals 15 residues. Germline V gives CDR1 LNHDA, CDR2 SQIVND (reference sequence). CDR3 protein: CASNLDGLFNEKLFF. For the CDR3, the DNA is TGTGCCAGTAACCTCGACGGACTGTTTAATGAAAAACTGTTTTTT. The variable domain in full, with the rest retrieved from reference TRBV19 and TRBJ1-4, is DGGITQSPKYLFRKEGQNVTLSCEQNLNHDAMYWYRQDPGQGLRLIYYSQIVNDFQKGDIAEGYSVSREKKESFPLTVTSAQKNPTAFYLCASNLDGLFNEKLFFGSGTQLSVL.

The chain links TRBV5-1 to TRBJ1-4, with TRBD1 matching 7 bases. Looked up from germline, CDR1 is SGHRS and CDR2 is YFSETQ. V gave up 5 bases and J gave up 3 bases; unmatched junction bases: 13. The CDR3 has 17 residues. CDR3: CASRSGGLPPSNEKLFF. The CDR3 coding sequence is TGCGCCAGCAGATCAGGGGGTCTCCCCCCATCTAATGAAAAACTGTTTTTT.

On this clone: The sample contains more than one DNA sequence encoding this CDR3. This chain joins TRBV5-1 and TRBJ2-7, with D tentatively TRBD2 (6 bases). From germline, CDR1 is SGHRS and CDR2 YFSETQ. Trimming removed 0 bases at V and 3 bases at J, with 10 bases between. The CDR3 is 14 amino acids. Here the CDR3 reads CASSLVQGGYEQYF. The CDR3 coding sequence is TGCGCCAGCAGCTTGGTCCAGGGAGGCTACGAGCAGTACTTC. The variable domain in full, completed from reference TRBV5-1 and TRBJ2-7, reads KAGVTQTPRYLIKTRGQQVTLSCSPISGHRSVSWYQQTPGQGLQFLFEYFSETQRNKGNFPGRFSGRQFSNSRSEMNVSTLELGDSALYLCASSLVQGGYEQYFGPGTRLTVT.

This clone was recorded only once. The J gene is TRBJ1-4, the V gene TRBV6-5, with D possibly being TRBD1 (6 bases). This CDR3 is 16 amino acids long. Germline CDR1 and CDR2: MNHEY and SVGAGI. V lost 4 bases and J 0 bases, leaving 12 bases between the germline ends. This CDR3 is CASSFKRTATNEKLFF. In DNA, the CDR3 is TGTGCCAGCAGTTTTAAACGGACAGCAACTAATGAAAAACTGTTTTTT.

The sample holds many counts of this clone. This chain connects TRBV7-9 to TRBJ2-7; 9 positions match TRBD1. V trimming: 7 bases; J trimming: 7 bases; junction bases outside the gene matches: 8. Germline lookup yields CDR1 SEHNR and CDR2 FQNEAQ (reference sequence). The CDR3 length is 13 residues. The CDR3 nucleotides are TGTGCCAGCACCGGACAGGGGCTGAGTGAGCAGTACTTC. Protein sequence: CASTGQGLSEQYF.

Here the CDR3 DNA reads TGTGCCAGCTCACCAGTCCCCGAGGGTGGCTACACCTTC. Its translation is CASSPVPEGGYTF. V gene TRBV18 combines with J gene TRBJ1-2, with D hard to call. Looked up from germline, CDR1 is KGHSH and CDR2 is LQKENI. CDR3 size: 13 residues. Trimming removed 2 bases from V and 7 bases from J, with 11 bases in between. Based on the CDR3 plus reference TRBV18 and TRBJ1-2, the full variable domain is NAGVMQNPRHLVRRRGQEARLRCSPMKGHSHVYWYRQLPEEGLKFMVYLQKENIIDESGMPKERFSAEFPKEGPSILRIQQVVRGDSAAYFCASSPVPEGGYTFGSGTRLTVV.